Listed here is a single T cell receptor beta chain. The V gene's germline CDR1 is SGHRS and CDR2 YFSETQ. Trimming at V came to 4 bases and at J to 4 bases, leaving 4 bases not matched to a gene. There are 14 residues in the CDR3. The data derive from a study of control samples from healthy donors and cancer patients. Clones were sequenced by immunoSEQ multiplex PCR, and TCRdb holds only the in-frame ones, with some missing. The sample lists about 67,000 clones; approximately 89% were seen once. The sequence was collected from a woman aged 50 to 65 with head and neck cancer. The V and J genes are TRBV5-1 and TRBJ1-1; 10 positions match TRBD1. What was sequenced was PBMCs. CDR3 coding DNA: TGCGCCAGCAGCAGGACAGGGGGGACCACTGAAGCTTTCTTT. Its protein product is CASSRTGGTTEAFF.